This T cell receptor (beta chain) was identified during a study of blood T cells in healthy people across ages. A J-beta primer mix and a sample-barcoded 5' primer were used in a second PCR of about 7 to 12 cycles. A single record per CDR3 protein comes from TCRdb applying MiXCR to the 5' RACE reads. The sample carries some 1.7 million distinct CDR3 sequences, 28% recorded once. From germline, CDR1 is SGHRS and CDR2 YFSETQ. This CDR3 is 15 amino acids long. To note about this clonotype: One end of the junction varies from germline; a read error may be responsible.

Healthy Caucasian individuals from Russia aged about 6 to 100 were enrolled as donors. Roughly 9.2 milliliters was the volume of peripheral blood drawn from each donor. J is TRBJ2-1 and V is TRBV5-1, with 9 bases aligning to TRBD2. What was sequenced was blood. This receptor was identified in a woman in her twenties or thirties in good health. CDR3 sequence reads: CACSLAQLAGASKFF. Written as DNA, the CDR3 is TGCGCCTGCAGCTTGGCCCAATTAGCGGGGGCTTCCAAGTTCTTC.